This record concerns one TCR beta chain sequence. Per germline, CDR1 KGHDR and CDR2 SFDVKD. The CDR3 is 15 amino acids. V lost 3 bases to trimming and J lost 8 bases; unmatched junction nucleotides: 6. Measured with immunoSEQ multiplex PCR; TCRdb has only the in-frame clones, and not every one. The table has 410,000 or so clones, roughly 90% seen once; the top ten hold almost 1.5%. The data stem from a study of blood T cell repertoires in COVID-19. Sequencing was performed on peripheral blood. The genes are TRBV24-1 and TRBJ2-1, with 10 bases that match TRBD2. This clonotype originated in a woman aged 25-40 years with active or convalescent COVID-19. For the CDR3, the DNA is TGTGCCACCAGTGATAGCGGGAGGGTGCGCGATGAGCAGTTCTTC. Its translation is CATSDSGRVRDEQFF.